The T cell receptor beta chain described here comes from a study of T-cell reconstitution after alpha-beta-depleted transplantation in children. Study-wide points: About two months after transplant, alpha-beta T cells reportedly came from several hundred expanded graft clones.

As regards this clonotype: The antigen is undetermined.

The CDR3 totals 15 residues. The ends lost 2 bases at V and 12 bases at J; junction bases unmatched: 10. Per the germline V gene, CDR1 is DFQATT and CDR2 is SNEGSKA (reference sequence). Construction of the TCRbeta library involved unique molecular identifiers. Each CDR3 protein gets one entry after TCRdb re-called the PCR reads with MiXCR. This sample has 200,000 to 250,000 distinct CDR3 sequences, with roughly a tenth found just once. This TCR derives from a child in the first two years of life with acute myeloid leukemia, due to receive a stem cell transplant. Here the sequenced sample was PBMCs, taken before TCRalphabeta/CD19-depleted stem cell transplant. This chain connects TRBV20-1 to TRBJ2-1; 13 nucleotides align to TRBD2. The CDR3 region has the DNA TGCAGTGCTAGAAGACTAGCGGGGGGATCGTGGGGGCAGTTCTTC. Translating it yields CSARRLAGGSWGQFF.